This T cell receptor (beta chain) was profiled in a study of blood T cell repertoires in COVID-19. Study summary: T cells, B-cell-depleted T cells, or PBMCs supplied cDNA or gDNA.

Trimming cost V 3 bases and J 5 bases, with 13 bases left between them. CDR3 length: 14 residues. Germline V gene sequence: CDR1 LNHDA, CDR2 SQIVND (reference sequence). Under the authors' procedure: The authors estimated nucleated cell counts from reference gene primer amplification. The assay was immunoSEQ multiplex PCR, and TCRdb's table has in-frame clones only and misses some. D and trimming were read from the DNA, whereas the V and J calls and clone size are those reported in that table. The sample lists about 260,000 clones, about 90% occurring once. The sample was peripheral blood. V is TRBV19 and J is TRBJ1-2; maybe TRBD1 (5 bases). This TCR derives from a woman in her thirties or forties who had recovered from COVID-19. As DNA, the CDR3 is TGTGCCAGTAGTATTGGCAGGGAGGCGTATGGCTACACCTTC. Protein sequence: CASSIGREAYGYTF.